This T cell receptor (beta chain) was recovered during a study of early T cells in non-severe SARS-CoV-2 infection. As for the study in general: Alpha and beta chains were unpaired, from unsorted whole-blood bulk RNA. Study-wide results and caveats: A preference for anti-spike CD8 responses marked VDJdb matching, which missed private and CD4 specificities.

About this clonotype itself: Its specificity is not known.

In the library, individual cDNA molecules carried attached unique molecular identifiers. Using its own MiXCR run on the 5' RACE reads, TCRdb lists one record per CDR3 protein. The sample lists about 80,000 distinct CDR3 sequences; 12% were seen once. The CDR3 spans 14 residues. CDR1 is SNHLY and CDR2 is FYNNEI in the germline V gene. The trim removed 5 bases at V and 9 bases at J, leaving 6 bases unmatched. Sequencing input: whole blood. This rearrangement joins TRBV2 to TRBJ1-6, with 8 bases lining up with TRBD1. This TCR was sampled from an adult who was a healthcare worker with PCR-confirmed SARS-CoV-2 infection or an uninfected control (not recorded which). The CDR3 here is CASSPDRVGSPLHF. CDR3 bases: TGTGCCAGCAGTCCGGACAGGGTCGGTTCACCCCTCCACTTT.